The following is a TCR beta chain sequence with its context. Its antigen is undetermined. The CDR3 is made up of 17 amino acids. With V trimmed by 6 bases and J by 0 bases, 14 bases remained unmatched. Per the germline V gene, CDR1 is DFQATT and CDR2 is SNEGSKA (reference sequence). This sample is part of a study of vaccination and CD4 T cells after COVID-19. Overall study: The authors used overlapping spike peptides from SARS-CoV-2, HCoV-NL63, HCoV-OC43 and HCoV-229E to stimulate cells.

Stated treatment: approximately 9-day PBMC culture with coronavirus spike peptide pools or control peptides (ViraFEST assay). An Oncomine TCR Beta short-read assay was used to sequence the DNA from cultured CD4+ T cells. The source of extracted genomic DNA was cultured CD4+ T cells. In TCRdb, the PCR reads were re-called with MiXCR into one record per CDR3 protein. Counted here are about 21,000 distinct CDR3 sequences, roughly 40% occurring once; the ten biggest clones make up over 8%. Points from the study as a whole: Detection of a median roughly 85% of reactive clones in convalescent patients was confined to the period after vaccination.

Material: CD4+ T cells from blood, cultured in vitro, obtained after SARS-CoV-2 vaccination. The rearrangement uses TRBV20-1 and TRBJ1-5, with 7 bases identical to TRBD1. This TCR came from a human donor who had recovered from COVID-19. As DNA, the CDR3 is TGCAGTGCCCGCCGGGACAGTAAAAGAAATAGCAATCAGCCCCAGCATTTT. Residues: CSARRDSKRNSNQPQHF.